This entry lists 5 T cell receptor beta chains sequenced from one sample in a study of cytomegalovirus exposure and HLA in healthy donors. In the PCR, 60 Vbeta and 13 Jbeta primers were used. Clones were sequenced by immunoSEQ multiplex PCR, and TCRdb holds only the in-frame ones, with some missing. The sample yields about 120,000 clones, 60% to 85% seen once. Sequenced: PBMCs. The receptor source for this set is a female donor in good health and CMV-seronegative.

This clone showed up just a few times. The V gene is TRBV30, the J gene TRBJ1-1; D perhaps matches TRBD1 (5 bases). CDR1 and CDR2 (germline): GTSNPN, SVGIG (reference sequence). The CDR3 loop spans 15 amino acids. V shed 2 bases and J shed 0 bases, with 13 bases lying between them. CDR3 in amino acids: CAWSSGRLMNTEAFF. In DNA form, the CDR3 reads TGTGCCTGGAGTTCAGGGCGTTTAATGAACACTGAAGCTTTCTTT.

This clone was counted once. The chain links TRBV6-5 to TRBJ1-4, with TRBD1 as a possible D gene (5 bases). The V and J ends lost 8 bases and 8 bases respectively, with 12 bases between them. Germline CDR1 is MNHEY and CDR2 is SVGAGI. The CDR3 runs 12 residues. The CDR3 coding sequence is TGTGCCAGCGGGAAGGGGATGGAAAAACTGTTTTTT. Its translation: CASGKGMEKLFF.

This clone was observed once. The V call is TRBV2, the J call TRBJ2-5; a possible D gene is TRBD1 (6 bases). Matching the DNA end better, TRBJ2-7 makes the J call doubtful. Germline CDR1 and CDR2: SNHLY and FYNNEI. The CDR3 covers 13 residues. CDR3 bases: TGTGCCAGCACGCTCGACAGGACCTACGAGCAGTACTTC. It is translated as CASTLDRTYEQYF.

This chain uses TRBV19 with TRBJ2-1; 11 bases are a match to TRBD2. Germline assignment: CDR1 LNHDA and CDR2 SQIVND (reference sequence). The CDR3 is 15 residues long. J lost 6 bases, V lost 5 bases, and 6 bases had no gene match. The CDR3 DNA is TGTGCCAGTAGTGGCCTAGCGGGGGGCCCCAATGAGCAGTTCTTC. Amino acid sequence: CASSGLAGGPNEQFF.

V is TRBV10-1 and J is TRBJ1-2; 9 bases fit TRBD1. The CDR3 consists of 16 residues. The junction had 17 bases not matched to a gene; V was cut back by 10 bases and J by 5 bases. CDR1 and CDR2 from the germline V gene are WNHNN and SYGVQD (reference sequence). The CDR3 loop reads CATRSGTGIVTYGYTF. The DNA for the CDR3 is TGCGCCACCCGTTCCGGGACAGGGATAGTAACTTATGGCTACACCTTC.